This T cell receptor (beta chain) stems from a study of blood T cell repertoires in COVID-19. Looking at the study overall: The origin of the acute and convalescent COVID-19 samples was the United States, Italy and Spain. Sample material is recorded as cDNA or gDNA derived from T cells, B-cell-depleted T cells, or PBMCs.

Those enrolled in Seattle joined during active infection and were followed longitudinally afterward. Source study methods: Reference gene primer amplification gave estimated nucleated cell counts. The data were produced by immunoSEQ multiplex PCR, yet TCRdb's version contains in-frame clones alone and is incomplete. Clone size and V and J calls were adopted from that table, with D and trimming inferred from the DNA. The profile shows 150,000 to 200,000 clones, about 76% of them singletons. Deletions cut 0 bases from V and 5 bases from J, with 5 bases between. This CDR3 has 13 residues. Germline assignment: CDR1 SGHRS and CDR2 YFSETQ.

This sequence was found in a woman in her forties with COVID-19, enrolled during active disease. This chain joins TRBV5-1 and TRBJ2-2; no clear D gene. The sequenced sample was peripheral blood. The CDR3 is CASSLGATGELFF. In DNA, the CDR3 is TGCGCCAGCAGCTTGGGAGCGACCGGGGAGCTGTTTTTT.